The 2 T cell receptor beta chains listed next were all sequenced from one sample in a study of blood T cell repertoires in COVID-19. The table came from immunoSEQ multiplex PCR; TCRdb's copy has only in-frame clones and leaves some out. The data show about 99,000 clones, with 84% seen just once and 2% held by the top ten. Input material: peripheral blood. These receptors were collected from a man between 65 and 85 years old with active or convalescent COVID-19.

The rearrangement joins TRBV7-2 to TRBJ2-3, with a tentative D call TRBD2 (7 bases). CDR1 and CDR2 from the germline V gene are SGHTA and FQGNSA. V was clipped by 2 bases and J by 3 bases, with 12 bases between them. This CDR3 spans 15 amino acids. The chain's CDR3 is CASSLQGGGTDTQYF. Written as DNA, the CDR3 is TGTGCCAGCAGCTTACAAGGGGGGGGAACAGATACGCAGTATTTT.

This clone was counted a single time. The chain couples TRBV28 to TRBJ1-5; 10 nucleotides align to TRBD1. V was clipped by 7 bases and J by 0 bases; unmatched bases: 12. The CDR3 spans 18 residues. The germline CDR1 and CDR2 sequences are MDHEN and SYDVKM. The CDR3 here is CASNLPGQGLYSNQPQHF. The CDR3 DNA reads as TGTGCCAGCAACCTACCGGGACAGGGGCTGTATAGCAATCAGCCCCAGCATTTT.